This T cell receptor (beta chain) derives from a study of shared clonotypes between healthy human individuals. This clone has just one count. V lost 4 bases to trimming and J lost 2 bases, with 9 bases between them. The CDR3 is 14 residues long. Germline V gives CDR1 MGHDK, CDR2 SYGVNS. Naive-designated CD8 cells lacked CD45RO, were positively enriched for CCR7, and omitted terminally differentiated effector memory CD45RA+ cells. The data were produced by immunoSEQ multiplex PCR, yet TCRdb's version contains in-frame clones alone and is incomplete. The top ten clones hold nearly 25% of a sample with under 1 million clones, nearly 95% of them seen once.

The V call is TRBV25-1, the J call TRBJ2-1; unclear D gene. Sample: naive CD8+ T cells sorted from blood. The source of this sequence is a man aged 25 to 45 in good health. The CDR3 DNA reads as TGTGCCAGCAGTGGGGCGACAACCTACAATGAGCAGTTCTTC. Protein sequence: CASSGATTYNEQFF.